This T cell receptor (beta chain) is from a study of T cell responses to AZD1222 COVID-19 vaccine (dated by TCRdb to about 2021). For context, the study as a whole: A total of approximately 250 trial participants underwent TCR sequencing, of whom 200 to 220 had received two doses of AZD1222 and 26 had received two doses of the MenACWY control vaccine. Trial participants were enrolled by age into 18-55, 56-69 and 70-plus year subgroups, with roughly 160, 29 and 62 TCR-sequenced participants respectively. Beyond this particular receptor, the publication reports: A significant rise in spike-specific TCR breadth and depth was observed after two AZD1222 doses relative to day 0 and relative to MenACWY recipients. Because no day 14 peak-response samples were available, repertoires were characterized only after the peak T cell response. Only five to seven AZD1222 recipients were SARS-CoV-2 seropositive at baseline, limiting conclusions about previously exposed vaccinees. Nearly half of unique spike-specific TCRs reportedly recognized epitopes outside regions mutated in the B.1.351 and B.1.1.7 variants. Participants were mostly white British and included more females than males, and it was suggested by the authors that clonal diversity may have been underestimated. The 56-69-year group was small, and its depth increase did not reach significance, likely because of low power. The vaccine-associated CD4 TCRs covered the entire spike protein, and the dominant responses fell in regions 160-218 and 743-854.

The sample's time point label is to be understood as: about 28 days (+/-7) after the second vaccine dose. AZD1222 recipients whose second dose came at about 4 weeks and those whose second dose came at about 12 weeks were combined into one group, since spike-specific TCR depth and breadth did not differ between the two schedules. Samples from vaccinated people were obtained from the UK trials COV001 and COV002, which included a single-blind randomized controlled phase 2/3 trial of AZD1222 (ChAdOx1 nCoV-19) in healthy adults. Trial participant PBMC samples were collected at day 0 and day 28 after the second dose for TCRbeta chain sequencing. The CDR3 regions of human TCRbeta chains were subjected to immunosequencing. The authors processed their data as follows. Repertoire TCRs were checked for matches against a reference library of SARS-CoV-2-specific TCRs that had been generated using the MIRA antigen-specificity platform. Breadth meant the fraction of unique TCRs that were SARS-CoV-2-associated, whereas depth meant the fraction of total T cells that were SARS-CoV-2-associated. Using the MIRA data, each spike-specific TCR was assigned both to the spike region to which the TCR was reactive and to a CD4 or CD8 class. Log10-transformed breadth and depth values were compared by one-way ANOVA with Sidak's multiple comparisons tests. TCRdb's version of the immuneACCESS table is confined to in-frame rearrangements and falls short of the full clone set. An unresolved V gene accounts for under half of the shortfall where checked; the remainder is of unknown origin. That table is the source of V, J and clone size, and D and trimming were worked out from the DNA. This sample comprises approximately 160,000 clones, 92% of them detected only once. The ten biggest clones cover around 0.98% of the sample.

For this chain, trimming is 4 bases at the V end and 4 bases at the J end, and the number of junction bases without a gene match is 10. Via the germline V gene (reference sequence), CDR1 is SEHNR and CDR2 FQNEAQ. CDR3 length: 16 amino acids, cysteine to phenylalanine. The only DNA kept is the CDR3, 48 bases in frame from the first base. A note on this clone: Its antigen has not been determined. No base quality information exists; no much larger clone differs at one position.

This clonotype was sampled from an adult who received the AZD1222 COVID-19 vaccine. The input for sequencing was peripheral blood, taken 28 days after the second AZD1222 dose. The chain uses TRBV7-9 and TRBJ1-2, and 9 junctional nucleotides match TRBD1. The DNA sequence reads TGTGCCAGCAGCTCTGACCGGGACAGGGCTATCTATGGCTACACCTTC. This translates into CASSSDRDRAIYGYTF.